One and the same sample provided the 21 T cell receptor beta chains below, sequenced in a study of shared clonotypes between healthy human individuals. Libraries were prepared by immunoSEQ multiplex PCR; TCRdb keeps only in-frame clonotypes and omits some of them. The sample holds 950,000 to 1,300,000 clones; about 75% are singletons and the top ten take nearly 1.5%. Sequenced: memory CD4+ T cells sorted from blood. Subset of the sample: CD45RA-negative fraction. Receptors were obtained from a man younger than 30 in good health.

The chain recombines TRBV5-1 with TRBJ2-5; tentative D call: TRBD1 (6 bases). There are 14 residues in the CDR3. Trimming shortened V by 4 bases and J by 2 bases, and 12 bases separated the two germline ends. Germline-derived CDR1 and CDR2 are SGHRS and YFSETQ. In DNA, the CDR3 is TGCGCCAGCAGCCAATGGACAGCTCAAGAGACCCAGTACTTC. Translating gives CASSQWTAQETQYF.

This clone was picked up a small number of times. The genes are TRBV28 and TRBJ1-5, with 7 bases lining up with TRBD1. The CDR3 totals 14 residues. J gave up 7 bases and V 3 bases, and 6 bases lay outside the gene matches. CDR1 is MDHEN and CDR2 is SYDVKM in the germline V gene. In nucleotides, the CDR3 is TGTGCCAGCAGTTTGGGGGACAGCGGACAGCCCCAGCATTTT. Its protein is CASSLGDSGQPQHF.

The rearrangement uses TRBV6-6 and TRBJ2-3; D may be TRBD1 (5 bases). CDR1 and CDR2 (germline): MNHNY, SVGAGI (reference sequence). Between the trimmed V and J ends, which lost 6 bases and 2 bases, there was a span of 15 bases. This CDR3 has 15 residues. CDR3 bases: TGTGCCAGCAGCCCCCCCAGACAGCTCACAGATACGCAGTATTTT. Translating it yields CASSPPRQLTDTQYF.

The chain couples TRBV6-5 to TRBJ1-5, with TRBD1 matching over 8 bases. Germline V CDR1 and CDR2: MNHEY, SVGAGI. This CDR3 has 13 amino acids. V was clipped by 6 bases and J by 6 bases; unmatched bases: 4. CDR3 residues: CASSLQGGQPQHF. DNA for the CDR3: TGTGCCAGCAGCCTACAGGGGGGTCAGCCCCAGCATTTT.

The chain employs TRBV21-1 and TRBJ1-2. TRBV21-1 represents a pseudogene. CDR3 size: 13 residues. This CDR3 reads CASSRKGGVGYTF. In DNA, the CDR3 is TGTGCCAGCAGCCGCAAAGGAGGTGTTGGCTACACCTTC.

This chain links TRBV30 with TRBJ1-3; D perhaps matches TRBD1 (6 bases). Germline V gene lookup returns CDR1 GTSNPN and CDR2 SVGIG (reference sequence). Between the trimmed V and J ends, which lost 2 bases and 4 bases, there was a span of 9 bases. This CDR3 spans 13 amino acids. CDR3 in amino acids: CAWSQGRGNTIYF. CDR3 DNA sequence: TGTGCCTGGAGTCAGGGGCGAGGAAACACCATATATTTT.

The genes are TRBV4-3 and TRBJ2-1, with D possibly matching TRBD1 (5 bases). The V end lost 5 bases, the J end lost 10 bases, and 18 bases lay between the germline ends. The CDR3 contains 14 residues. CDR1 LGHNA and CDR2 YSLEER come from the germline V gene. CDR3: CASSSQIGQYEQFF. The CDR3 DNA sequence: TGCGCCAGCAGCTCACAGATAGGACAATACGAGCAGTTCTTC.

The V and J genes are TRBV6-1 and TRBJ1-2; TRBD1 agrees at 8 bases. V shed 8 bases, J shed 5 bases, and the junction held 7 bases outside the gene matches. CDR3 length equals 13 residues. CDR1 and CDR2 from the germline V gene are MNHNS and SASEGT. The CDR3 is CASGTQGEYGYTF. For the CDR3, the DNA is TGTGCCAGCGGAACACAGGGGGAGTATGGCTACACCTTC.

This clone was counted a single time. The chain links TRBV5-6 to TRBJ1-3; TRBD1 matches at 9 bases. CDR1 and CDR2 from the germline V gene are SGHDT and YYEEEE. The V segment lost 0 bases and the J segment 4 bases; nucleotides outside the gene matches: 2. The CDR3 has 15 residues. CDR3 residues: CASSLAGTGGNTIYF. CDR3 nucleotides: TGTGCCAGCAGCTTGGCCGGGACAGGGGGAAACACCATATATTTT. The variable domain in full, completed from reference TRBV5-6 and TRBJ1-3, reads DAGVTQSPTHLIKTRGQQVTLRCSPKSGHDTVSWYQQALGQGPQFIFQYYEEEERQRGNFPDRFSGHQFPNYSSELNVNALLLGDSALYLCASSLAGTGGNTIYFGEGSWLTVV.

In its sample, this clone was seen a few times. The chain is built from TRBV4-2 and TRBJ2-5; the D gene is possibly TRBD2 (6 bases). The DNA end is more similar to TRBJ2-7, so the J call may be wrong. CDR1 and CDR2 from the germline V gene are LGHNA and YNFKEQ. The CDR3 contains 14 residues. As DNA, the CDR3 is TGTGCCAGCAGCCAATTTAGGGAGGCCTACGAGCAGTACTTC. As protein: CASSQFREAYEQYF.

CDR3 amino acids: CAWGLRTAEAFF. The CDR3 DNA is TGTGCCTGGGGACTGCGGACAGCTGAAGCTTTCTTT. This rearrangement joins TRBV30 to TRBJ1-1, with D perhaps matching TRBD1 (6 bases). V lost 5 bases and J lost 6, with 13 bases in between. From germline, CDR1 is GTSNPN and CDR2 SVGIG (reference sequence). The CDR3 contains 12 residues.

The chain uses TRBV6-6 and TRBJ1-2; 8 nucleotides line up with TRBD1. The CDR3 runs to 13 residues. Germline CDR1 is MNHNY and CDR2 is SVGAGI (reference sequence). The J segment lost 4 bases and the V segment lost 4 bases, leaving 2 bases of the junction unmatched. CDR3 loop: CASSFGQGYGYTF. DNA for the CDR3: TGTGCCAGCAGTTTCGGACAGGGCTATGGCTACACCTTC.

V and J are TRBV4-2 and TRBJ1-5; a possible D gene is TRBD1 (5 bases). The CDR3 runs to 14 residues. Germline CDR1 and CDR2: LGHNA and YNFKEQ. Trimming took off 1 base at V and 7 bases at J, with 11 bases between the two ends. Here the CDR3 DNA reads TGTGCCAGCAGCCAAGCGCAGGGAGGGCAGCCCCAGCATTTT. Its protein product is CASSQAQGGQPQHF.

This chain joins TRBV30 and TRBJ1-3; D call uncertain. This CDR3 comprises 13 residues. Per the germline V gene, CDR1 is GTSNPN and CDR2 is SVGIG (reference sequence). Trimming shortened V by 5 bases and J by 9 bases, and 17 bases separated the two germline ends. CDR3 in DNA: TGTGCCTGGGGAGTTTCTACCCAAACCACCATATATTTT. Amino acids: CAWGVSTQTTIYF.

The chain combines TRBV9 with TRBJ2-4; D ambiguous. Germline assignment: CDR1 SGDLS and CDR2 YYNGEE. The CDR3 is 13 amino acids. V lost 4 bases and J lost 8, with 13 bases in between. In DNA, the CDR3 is TGTGCCAGCAGCAAAGACCTCTGGGACATTCAGTACTTC. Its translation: CASSKDLWDIQYF.

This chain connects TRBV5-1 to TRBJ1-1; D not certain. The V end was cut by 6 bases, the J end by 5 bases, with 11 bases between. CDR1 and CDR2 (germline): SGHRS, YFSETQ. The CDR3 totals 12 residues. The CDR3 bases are TGCGCCAGCACCGACCCCGGGACTGAAGCTTTCTTT. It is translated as CASTDPGTEAFF.

CDR3 sequence: CASRDSSGADTQYF. CDR3 DNA sequence: TGTGCCAGTAGAGACAGTTCAGGAGCAGATACGCAGTATTTT. V and J are TRBV19 and TRBJ2-3, with D perhaps matching TRBD1 (5 bases). The V and J ends lost 6 bases and 4 bases respectively, with 14 bases between them. This CDR3 comprises 14 residues. Germline assignment: CDR1 LNHDA and CDR2 SQIVND (reference sequence).

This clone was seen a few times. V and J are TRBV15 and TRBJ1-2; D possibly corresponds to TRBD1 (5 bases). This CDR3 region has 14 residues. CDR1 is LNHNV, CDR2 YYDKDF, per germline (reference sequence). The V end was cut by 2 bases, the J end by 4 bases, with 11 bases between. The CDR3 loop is CATSRPPGTYGYTF. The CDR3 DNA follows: TGTGCCACCAGCAGACCACCTGGGACCTATGGCTACACCTTC.

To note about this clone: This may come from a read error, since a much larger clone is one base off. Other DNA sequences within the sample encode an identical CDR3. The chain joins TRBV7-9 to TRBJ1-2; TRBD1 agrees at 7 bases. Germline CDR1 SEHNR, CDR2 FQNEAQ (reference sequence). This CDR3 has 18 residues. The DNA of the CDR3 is TGTGCCAGCAGCTTCGACCTCTTACAGGGGCGCATGAACTATGGCTACACTTTC. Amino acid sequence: CASSFDLLQGRMNYGYTF.

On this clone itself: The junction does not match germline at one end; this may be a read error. The CDR3 loop reads CASSLVEGETQYF. The CDR3 DNA follows: TGTGCTAGCAGCTTAGTTGAGGGAGAGACCCAGTACTTC. The chain employs TRBV7-7 and TRBJ2-5; possibly TRBD2 for D (5 bases). The germline V gene encodes CDR1 SSHAT and CDR2 FNYEAQ (reference sequence). The CDR3 loop spans 13 amino acids.

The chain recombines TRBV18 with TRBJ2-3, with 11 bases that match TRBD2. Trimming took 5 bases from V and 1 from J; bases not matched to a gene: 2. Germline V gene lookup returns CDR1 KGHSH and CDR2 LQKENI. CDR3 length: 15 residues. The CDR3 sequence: CASSTSGGGTDTQYF. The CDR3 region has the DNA TGTGCCAGCTCAACTAGCGGGGGAGGCACAGATACGCAGTATTTT.